The source of this T cell receptor (beta chain) is a study of cytomegalovirus exposure and HLA in healthy donors. Researchers ran the PCR with 60 Vbeta and 13 Jbeta primers. Clones were read by immunoSEQ multiplex PCR, and TCRdb kept only the in-frame ones, dropping some. The table shows 95,000 or so clones, with 60% to 80% occurring only once. V was clipped by 4 bases and J by 3 bases; unmatched bases: 8. CDR1 and CDR2 (germline): MNHEY, SMNVEV (reference sequence). The CDR3 has 16 residues. The sample holds a few counts of this clone. The sample consisted of PBMCs. This receptor was identified in a woman aged 45-59 years in good health and CMV-seropositive. The rearrangement links TRBV27 to TRBJ1-1, with 10 bases aligning to TRBD1. DNA of the CDR3: TGTGCCAGCAGTTACGACAGGGGGCGGAGGGACACTGAAGCTTTCTTT. Translating it yields CASSYDRGRRDTEAFF.